Below, one TCR beta chain is given with its context. Its target is unknown. The data derive from a study of early T cells in non-severe SARS-CoV-2 infection. About the research overall: Bulk RNA isolated from unsorted whole blood underwent sequencing; chains were not paired. Regarding the study as a whole: Private and CD4 specificities were missed by VDJdb matching, which favored anti-spike CD8 responses.

The protocol attached unique molecular identifiers to individual cDNA molecules. MiXCR was run by TCRdb on the 5' RACE reads, yielding one entry per CDR3 protein. The sample shows roughly 32,000 distinct CDR3 sequences, 5.5% to 8% of them seen only once. Trimming left V 3 bases short and J 0 bases short, with 8 bases between. CDR3 length: 14 amino acids. Germline CDR1 reads SGHTA; CDR2 reads FQGNSA. The sample comprised whole blood. The V call is TRBV7-2, the J call TRBJ2-5, with D unresolved. This clonotype originated in an adult who was a healthcare worker with PCR-confirmed SARS-CoV-2 infection or an uninfected control (not recorded which). The CDR3 DNA follows: TGTGCCAGCAGCTTGCGGCCAGACCAAGAGACCCAGTACTTC. The encoded protein is CASSLRPDQETQYF.